Following are 24 T cell receptor beta chains from one sample sequenced in a study of early T cells in non-severe SARS-CoV-2 infection. TCRdb re-derived calls from the 5' RACE reads in MiXCR, one entry per CDR3 protein. This table has 50,000 to 60,000 distinct CDR3 sequences, more than 9% appearing once. Sequenced material: whole blood. These receptors came from an adult who was a healthcare worker with PCR-confirmed SARS-CoV-2 infection or an uninfected control (not recorded which).

This clonotype was seen at least ten times. V is TRBV29-1 and J is TRBJ2-2, with a possible D match to TRBD1 (5 bases). This CDR3 has 13 amino acids. The germline V gene encodes CDR1 SQVTM and CDR2 ANQGSEA. V was trimmed by 4 bases and J by 5 bases, leaving 11 bases between them. CDR3 nucleotides: TGCAGCGTTGGTAGCCCAGGGACCGGGGAGCTGTTTTTT. As protein: CSVGSPGTGELFF.

This sequence joins TRBV2 and TRBJ2-5; D gene unclear. Between the trimmed V and J ends, which lost 10 bases and 5 bases, there was a span of 17 bases. CDR1 is SNHLY and CDR2 is FYNNEI in the germline V gene. This CDR3 is 13 amino acids long. The CDR3 spells CATNTYLRETQYF. The CDR3 DNA sequence: TGTGCCACGAACACTTACCTCCGGGAGACCCAGTACTTC.

The CDR3 here is CASSFIQLTGELFF. DNA for the CDR3: TGTGCCAGCAGCTTTATACAACTCACCGGGGAGCTGTTTTTT. The gene calls are TRBV7-2 and TRBJ2-2; no clear D. The length of the CDR3 is 14 residues. CDR1 is SGHTA, CDR2 FQGNSA, per germline. The germline V and J ends were trimmed by 3 bases and 4 bases, with 9 bases remaining between them.

The J gene is TRBJ2-3, the V gene TRBV29-1; D gene ambiguous. This CDR3 region has 13 residues. CDR1 and CDR2 (germline): SQVTM, ANQGSEA. V was cut by 4 bases and J by 0 bases, with 8 bases left in between. CDR3 sequence: CSVAPTSTDTQYF. CDR3 DNA: TGCAGCGTTGCCCCAACTAGCACAGATACGCAGTATTTT.

The table lists this clonotype with a few counts. V and J are TRBV12-3 or TRBV12-4 and TRBJ2-1; D gene uncertain. Trimming removed 3 bases from V and 7 bases from J, with 10 bases in between. CDR3 length: 13 residues. The DNA for the CDR3 is TGTGCCAGCAGTTTGGTCCACGGGAATGAGCAGTTCTTC. Protein product: CASSLVHGNEQFF.

The chain recombines TRBV2 with TRBJ1-2; D unclear. This CDR3 is built from 11 residues. The germline V gene has CDR1 SNHLY and CDR2 FYNNEI. The V end lost 4 bases, the J end lost 6 bases, and 6 bases lay between the germline ends. CDR3 sequence: CASSVADGYTF. CDR3 nucleotides: TGTGCCAGCAGTGTTGCAGATGGCTACACCTTC.

A few counts support this clonotype. CDR3 loop: CASSQEMTGVGEQFF. The DNA for the CDR3 is TGTGCCAGCAGCCAAGAAATGACAGGGGTCGGTGAGCAGTTCTTC. The chain joins TRBV3-1 to TRBJ2-1; 8 positions match TRBD1. Germline assignment: CDR1 LGHDT and CDR2 YNNKEL (reference sequence). V lost 0 bases and J lost 9; bases outside the gene matches: 7. The length of the CDR3 is 15 residues.

This clonotype has ten or more counts. The chain combines TRBV29-1 with TRBJ2-1, with D possibly called TRBD1 or TRBD2 (6 bases each). V was pared by 7 bases and J by 0 bases, with 13 bases between. Germline CDR1 SQVTM, CDR2 ANQGSEA. The CDR3 runs 14 residues. The DNA of the CDR3 is TGCAGCGCAGGGGACTTGAGCTCCTACAATGAGCAGTTCTTC. Its translation is CSAGDLSSYNEQFF.

The V call is TRBV7-8, the J call TRBJ2-7; 7 bases align to TRBD1. The CDR3 is 16 residues long. Germline-derived CDR1 and CDR2 are SGHVS and FQNEAQ. The V segment lost 3 bases and the J segment 0 bases; nucleotides outside the gene matches: 8. The chain's CDR3 is CASSFSGGLLSYEQYF. For the CDR3, the DNA is TGTGCCAGCAGCTTCTCAGGGGGTCTCCTCTCCTACGAGCAGTACTTC.

This clonotype was recorded at least ten times. The rearrangement links TRBV4-3 to TRBJ1-1; TRBD1 matches 9 bases. From germline, CDR1 is LGHNA and CDR2 YSLEER. J gave up 0 bases and V 0 bases, and 8 bases lay outside the gene matches. The CDR3 runs 18 residues. CDR3 in amino acids: CASSQDLGQGLMNTEAFF. The CDR3 coding sequence is TGCGCCAGCAGCCAAGATCTGGGACAGGGATTAATGAACACTGAAGCTTTCTTT.

This sequence joins TRBV6-2 or TRBV6-3 and TRBJ2-1; TRBD2 agrees at 9 bases. The CDR3 consists of 15 residues. V shed 0 bases, J shed 5 bases, and the junction held 2 bases outside the gene matches. The germline CDR1 and CDR2 sequences are MNHEY and SVGEGT. This chain's CDR3 is CASSYSSGSHNEQFF. As DNA, the CDR3 is TGTGCCAGCAGTTACTCTAGCGGGAGCCACAATGAGCAGTTCTTC.

Ten or more counts support this clonotype. This chain links TRBV6-6 with TRBJ2-5; D gene uncertain. CDR3 length: 14 residues. The germline CDR1 and CDR2 sequences are MNHNY and SVGAGI (reference sequence). V gave up 0 bases and J gave up 1 base, with 6 bases separating them. The CDR3 sequence is CASSYSSAQETQYF. CDR3 in DNA: TGTGCCAGCAGTTACTCTTCTGCCCAAGAGACCCAGTACTTC.

This clonotype was counted a few times. The genes are TRBV4-3 and TRBJ2-3, with 9 nucleotides matching TRBD2. Looked up from germline, CDR1 is LGHNA and CDR2 is YSLEER. Losses at the gene ends were 0 bases for V and 4 bases for J; bases not matched to a gene: 2. The CDR3 runs 15 residues. The CDR3 protein is CASSQEREGPDTQYF. Here the CDR3 DNA reads TGCGCCAGCAGCCAAGAGCGGGAGGGCCCAGATACGCAGTATTTT.

This clonotype was counted many times. The chain joins TRBV14 to TRBJ1-6; D is ambiguous. Germline lookup yields CDR1 SGHDN and CDR2 FVKESK. The CDR3 contains 11 residues. Trimming took 11 bases from V and 3 from J, leaving 5 bases between them. DNA for the CDR3: TGTGCCGAGGGCTATAATTCACCCCTCCACTTT. Its protein product is CAEGYNSPLHF.

In its sample, this clonotype was seen many times. The gene calls are TRBV3-1 and TRBJ1-1; possibly TRBD1 for D (6 bases). Germline CDR1 reads LGHDT; CDR2 reads YNNKEL (reference sequence). The CDR3 runs 13 residues. V was cut by 3 bases and J by 2 bases, with 7 bases left in between. The CDR3 protein is CASSQGHNTEAFF. CDR3 coding DNA: TGTGCCAGCAGCCAGGGACACAACACTGAAGCTTTCTTT.

At least ten counts were recorded for this clonotype. The chain employs TRBV12-3 or TRBV12-4 and TRBJ1-5; no clear D. The CDR3 consists of 13 residues. The V gene lost 6 bases and the J gene lost 1 base, with 7 bases spanning the gap. The CDR3 region has the DNA TGTGCCAGCAGCACACACAGCAATCAGCCCCAGCATTTT. It encodes CASSTHSNQPQHF.

This clonotype has more than one count but fewer than ten. The rearrangement uses TRBV29-1 and TRBJ2-5, with D perhaps matching TRBD1 or TRBD2 (5 bases each). The CDR3 spans 12 residues. CDR1 SQVTM and CDR2 ANQGSEA come from the germline V gene. Trimming took off 7 bases at V and 5 bases at J, with 14 bases between the two ends. DNA of the CDR3: TGCAGCGCCTGGGACCTAGGGGAGACCCAGTACTTC. Amino acid sequence: CSAWDLGETQYF.

The J gene is TRBJ2-1, the V gene TRBV6-5; D may be TRBD1 or TRBD2 (6 bases each). This CDR3 has 15 amino acids. V dropped 6 bases and J dropped 3 bases, with 15 bases sitting between them. Germline V lookup: CDR1 MNHEY, CDR2 SVGAGI. The CDR3 is CASSPIGGRYNEQFF. CDR3 nucleotide sequence: TGTGCCAGCAGCCCGATTGGGGGGCGCTACAATGAGCAGTTCTTC.

This clonotype was recorded many times. V is TRBV7-9 and J is TRBJ2-3; D not certain. The CDR3 length is 14 residues. Between the trimmed V and J ends, which lost 1 base and 4 bases, there was a span of 9 bases. CDR1 is SEHNR, CDR2 FQNEAQ, per germline (reference sequence). The CDR3 DNA reads as TGTGCCAGCAGCTTAGAAGGCATTTCAGATACGCAGTATTTT. This sequence encodes CASSLEGISDTQYF.

This clonotype was observed at least ten times. This chain connects TRBV10-2 to TRBJ1-1; no clear D. The CDR3 covers 11 residues. Germline-derived CDR1 and CDR2 are WSHSY and SAAADI. V lost 4 bases to trimming and J lost 3 bases, with 3 bases between them. CDR3 DNA sequence: TGCGCCAGCAGTGCGTACACTGAAGCTTTCTTT. Translating gives CASSAYTEAFF.

This clonotype appeared a few times. The chain is built from TRBV29-1 and TRBJ2-1, with D hard to call. Trimming cost V 5 bases and J 9 bases, with 5 bases left between them. The CDR3 sequence is 9 residues long. Germline values: CDR1 SQVTM, CDR2 ANQGSEA. CDR3 sequence reads: CSVKPEQFF. The CDR3 coding sequence is TGCAGCGTTAAGCCTGAGCAGTTCTTC.

This clonotype appeared many times. The CDR3 bases are TGCGCCAGCAGCCAGGCTACACAGGGATACTATGGCTACACCTTC. This sequence encodes CASSQATQGYYGYTF. The gene calls are TRBV4-1 and TRBJ1-2, with a possible D match to TRBD1 (6 bases). This CDR3 is built from 15 residues. In germline, CDR1 is MGHRA, CDR2 YSYEKL. Trimming removed 3 bases from V and 3 bases from J, with 14 bases in between.

This clonotype came up many times. V gene TRBV7-8 combines with J gene TRBJ2-2; D could derive from TRBD1 or TRBD2 (5 bases each). V shed 4 bases and J shed 6 bases, with 15 bases lying between them. Germline loops: CDR1 SGHVS, CDR2 FQNEAQ. The CDR3 length is 15 residues. CDR3 amino acids: CASSSPGRQSGELFF. CDR3 DNA sequence: TGTGCCAGCAGCTCTCCGGGACGCCAGTCCGGGGAGCTGTTTTTT.

A few counts support this clonotype. The V gene is TRBV29-1, the J gene TRBJ2-3, with D uncertain. The ends were cut back, 0 bases at V and 11 bases at J, with 18 bases in the middle. The germline gives CDR1 SQVTM, CDR2 ANQGSEA. The CDR3 is made up of 14 amino acids. CDR3 region: CSVEDPTGGIVQYF. CDR3 DNA sequence: TGCAGCGTTGAAGACCCGACGGGTGGAATTGTGCAGTATTTT.